The TCR beta chain under discussion was sequenced for a study of blood T cells in healthy people across ages. The CDR3 totals 19 residues. The V segment lost 3 bases and the J segment 5 bases; nucleotides outside the gene matches: 18. CDR1 and CDR2 from the germline V gene are MGHRA and YSYEKL. With a J-beta primer mix and a sample-barcoded 5' primer, a second PCR ran about 7 to 12 cycles. A tag from a template-switch adaptor with 12 random nucleotides marked each cDNA molecule. TCRdb reprocessed the 5' RACE reads with MiXCR, giving one entry per CDR3 protein. The sample lists roughly 1,300,000 distinct CDR3 sequences, approximately 59% occurring once.

This clonotype was obtained from a young man in good health. The chain combines TRBV4-1 with TRBJ2-1, with 8 nucleotides matching TRBD2. Input material: blood. The CDR3 sequence: CASSQGAYSGGASDNEQFF. In nucleotides, the CDR3 is TGCGCCAGCAGCCAGGGCGCCTATTCGGGGGGGGCGAGCGACAATGAGCAGTTCTTC.